This T cell receptor beta chain came from a study of early T cells in non-severe SARS-CoV-2 infection. TCRdb independently ran MiXCR on the 5' RACE reads; one entry per CDR3 protein. The sample lists about 76,000 distinct CDR3 sequences, about an eighth occurring once. This TCR was recovered from an adult who was a healthcare worker with PCR-confirmed SARS-CoV-2 infection or an uninfected control (not recorded which). The sequenced sample consisted of whole blood.

This CDR3 is CASSETAWGPYNEQFF. CDR3 nucleotide sequence: TGCGCCAGCAGTGAGACTGCGTGGGGTCCTTACAATGAGCAGTTCTTC. The chain uses TRBV10-1 and TRBJ2-1; D ambiguous. V gave up 2 bases and J gave up 4 bases, with 15 bases separating them. This CDR3 has 16 residues. Germline lookup yields CDR1 WNHNN and CDR2 SYGVQD (reference sequence).